A selection of T cell receptor beta chains follows, all from one sample in a study of T-cell memory formation after mild COVID-19. TCRdb passed the 5' RACE reads through MiXCR, listing each CDR3 protein once. The sample consists of almost 350,000 distinct CDR3 sequences, 20% to 25% of them appearing once. The sequenced sample was PBMCs or a T cell subset sorted from them (not recorded which). These receptors all stem from a young man who had mild COVID-19 (a few samples of this study predate the infection). Cell type and time point are not known. CDR3s include the opening cysteine and the closing phenylalanine or tryptophan. D genes are given only for firm matches. Some rows mark clone size as missing; the rest say once, few, many or name a class of expanded clone.

J gene | D gene | clone size | V gene | CDR3 protein | CDR3 DNA
TRBJ1-5 | TRBD1 | few | TRBV7-8 | CASSSDRVVGSNQPQHF | TGTGCCAGCAGCTCCGACAGGGTAGTAGGTAGCAATCAGCCCCAGCATTTT
TRBJ2-6 | NA | NA | TRBV19 | CASTRGAGANVLTF | TGTGCCAGTACAAGGGGTGCTGGGGCCAACGTCCTGACTTTC
TRBJ1-1 | TRBD1 | few | TRBV4-1 | CASSLLPGQGPIEAFF | TGCGCCAGCAGCCTATTACCGGGACAGGGACCTATTGAAGCTTTCTTT
TRBJ2-3 | NA | few | TRBV20-1 | CRCGPSTDTQYF | TGCAGGTGCGGGCCTAGCACAGATACGCAGTATTTT
TRBJ1-1 | NA | few | TRBV29-1 | CSVEFIGGNTEAFF | TGCAGCGTTGAATTCATAGGAGGGAACACTGAAGCTTTCTTT
TRBJ1-1 | TRBD1 | NA | TRBV27 | CASSFYRGEWGTEAFF | TGTGCCAGCAGTTTCTACAGGGGGGAATGGGGCACTGAAGCTTTCTTT
TRBJ2-1 | NA | NA | TRBV20-1 | CSARTLGVAYNEQFF | TGCAGTGCTCGGACTTTGGGGGTGGCCTACAATGAGCAGTTCTTC
TRBJ2-2 | TRBD2 | few | TRBV20-1 | CSARGTSGASGELFF | TGCAGTGCTAGAGGAACTAGCGGGGCGTCCGGGGAGCTGTTTTTT
TRBJ2-4 | TRBD1 | few | TRBV7-2 | CASSYRTGGENIQYF | TGTGCCAGCAGCTATAGGACAGGAGGAGAAAACATTCAGTACTTC
TRBJ1-3 | TRBD1 | NA | TRBV3-1 | CASSNTQGNGNTIYF | TGTGCCAGCAGCAATACACAGGGGAACGGAAACACCATATATTTT
TRBJ2-1 | TRBD1 | NA | TRBV29-1 | CSVPDRLYNEQFF | TGCAGCGTACCGGACAGGCTTTACAATGAGCAGTTCTTC
TRBJ2-7 | NA | many | TRBV2 | CASTRSDGYEQYF | TGTGCCAGCACCAGATCGGACGGCTACGAGCAGTACTTC
TRBJ2-3 | TRBD2 | NA | TRBV29-1 | CSVETSGGLDTQYF | TGCAGCGTTGAGACTAGCGGGGGGTTGGATACGCAGTATTTT
TRBJ1-1 | NA | NA | TRBV12-3/TRBV12-4 | CASSKDENTEAFF | TGTGCCAGCAGCAAGGATGAGAACACTGAAGCTTTCTTT
TRBJ2-2 | TRBD1 | few | TRBV7-8 | CASRAKPPGGNTGELFF | TGTGCCAGCAGAGCCAAACCCCCAGGGGGAAACACCGGGGAGCTGTTTTTT
TRBJ1-2 | TRBD1 | NA | TRBV7-3 | CASSPSTGKFHGYTF | TGTGCCAGCAGCCCGTCGACAGGGAAGTTTCACGGCTACACCTTC
TRBJ2-4 | TRBD1 | NA | TRBV30 | CAWSGGQGLNIQYF | TGTGCCTGGAGCGGCGGACAGGGGTTAAACATTCAGTACTTC
TRBJ1-4 | NA | few | TRBV4-3 | CASSLQRTNEKLFF | TGCGCCAGCAGCCTTCAGAGAACTAATGAAAAACTGTTTTTT
TRBJ1-2 | NA | NA | TRBV7-9 | CASSLSPQNYGYTF | TGTGCCAGCAGCTTATCGCCACAAAACTATGGCTACACCTTC
TRBJ1-1 | TRBD1 | NA | TRBV29-1 | CSAPTGTGLNTEAFF | TGCAGCGCTCCGACCGGGACAGGGCTGAACACTGAAGCTTTCTTT
TRBJ1-4 | NA | NA | TRBV4-1 | CASSQPREEKLFF | TGCGCCAGCAGCCAACCCAGGGAAGAAAAACTGTTTTTT
TRBJ1-1 | NA | NA | TRBV5-1 | CASKEGTTMNTEAFF | TGCGCCAGCAAGGAGGGGACCACAATGAACACTGAAGCTTTCTTT
TRBJ2-3 | TRBD2 | many | TRBV4-1 | CASSQVGAGDTQYF | TGCGCCAGCAGCCAAGTCGGAGCGGGGGATACGCAGTATTTT
TRBJ1-6 | TRBD1 | NA | TRBV5-5 | CASSRDPRGLESPLHF | TGTGCCAGCAGCAGGGACCCGAGGGGGCTCGAGTCACCCCTCCACTTT
TRBJ2-3 | NA | NA | TRBV6-2/TRBV6-3 | CASSLTSGVQYF | TGTGCCAGCAGTTTGACTTCGGGGGTGCAGTATTTT
TRBJ2-1 | TRBD2 | many | TRBV5-1 | CASFLTGGSEQFF | TGCGCCAGCTTCCTGACGGGGGGAAGTGAGCAGTTCTTC
TRBJ2-1 | NA | few | TRBV21-1 | CASSKDHPQFF | TGTGCCAGCAGCAAAGACCATCCGCAGTTCTTC
TRBJ1-6 | TRBD1 | many | TRBV25-1 | CASAPLVWDRSGHNSPLHF | TGTGCCAGTGCGCCCCTGGTGTGGGACAGGAGTGGTCATAATTCACCCCTCCACTTT
TRBJ1-6 | NA | few | TRBV6-5 | CASSMEWNSPLHF | TGTGCCAGTTCTATGGAGTGGAATTCACCCCTCCACTTT
TRBJ2-7 | NA | few | TRBV12-3/TRBV12-4 | CASGYGSYEQYF | TGTGCCAGTGGATATGGGAGCTACGAGCAGTACTTC
TRBJ1-5 | NA | NA | TRBV2 | CASSGAHQPQHF | TGTGCCAGCAGTGGGGCCCACCAGCCCCAGCATTTT
TRBJ2-7 | NA | NA | TRBV6-5 | CASSPRGVDYEQYF | TGTGCCAGCAGTCCCAGGGGGGTCGACTACGAGCAGTACTTC
TRBJ2-3 | TRBD2 | few | TRBV7-2 | CASTISGGPDTQYF | TGTGCCAGCACTATTAGCGGGGGCCCAGATACGCAGTATTTT
TRBJ1-1 | NA | NA | TRBV7-9 | CASSTQEGLDEAFF | TGTGCCAGCAGCACCCAGGAGGGGCTGGATGAAGCTTTCTTT
TRBJ2-1 | TRBD1 | once | TRBV27 | CASSPTGAPFYF | TGTGCCAGCAGCCCGACAGGGGCCCCATTTTACTTC
TRBJ2-1 | NA | NA | TRBV2 | CASRLGEQFF | TGTGCCAGCAGACTCGGTGAGCAGTTCTTC